This TCR beta chain comes out of a study of post-analysis software for immune sequencing data (dated by TCRdb to about 2015). For the study in its entirety: Disease courses on record covered relapsing-remitting, secondary progressive and progressive-relapsing multiple sclerosis, though some patients had no subtype annotation. Patient repertoires were compared against 11 previously published healthy control repertoires from donors aged 6 to 25 years. A subset of samples was prepared in parallel using single-end sample barcoding, then pooled and co-amplified after Illumina adapter ligation.

The investigation overall reported the following: The control group was slightly older than the multiple sclerosis patient group. Normalized Chao1 diversity was significantly lower in multiple sclerosis patients than controls, suggesting substantial peripheral T-cell clonal expansion. Four or five TRBV segments, including TRBV5-6, TRBV5-1 and TRBV20-1, were significantly more frequent in patients than controls. Strong co-clustering of samples prepared in the same batch was shown by direct clustering with F measure, prompting a batch-effect correction.

The library was prepared using PCR. These reads were obtained on an Illumina HiSeq 2500. To reduce PCR and sequencing biases, unique molecular identifiers were built into the TCR beta cDNA libraries. Some 500,000 cDNA molecules were obtained for every 1 to 10 million input T cells, so each molecule roughly corresponded to one T cell. Patient libraries were prepared and sequenced with the same protocol used for the earlier healthy control dataset. Within a given batch, samples were prepared together, multiplexed and sequenced on the same HiSeq lane. From the authors' description of their analysis: MIGEC handled the raw barcoded reads, throwing out single-read molecular identifier groups before consensus assembly and CDR3 extraction. VDJtools was used for post-analysis of the clonotype tables, with diversity normalized by down-sampling every dataset to the smallest sample size. Repertoire overlap clustering matched CDR3 amino acid but not nucleotide sequences to correct batch-related cross-sample contamination. TCRdb reanalyzed the raw reads on its own, using fastp at Q25 for trimming and MiXCR for clone calling, and kept in-frame beta chains. Each CDR3 protein appears once, grouped with its most common genes and DNA. The V and J calls, along with clone size, are taken from TCRdb and not from the paper's own processing. The sample table holds hundreds of thousands of distinct CDR3 sequences, of which roughly 29% were seen once. In total, the top ten clones hold around 0.6% of the sample.

This clonotype has a count of ten or more. Its cognate antigen has yet to be identified. No base quality information exists; no much larger clone differs at one position. To demonstrate the VDJtools post-analysis software, the study profiled TCR beta repertoires from the peripheral blood of around 13 young patients with multiple sclerosis. Multiple sclerosis patients were children and adolescents aged about 6 to 16 years. From the germline V gene, CDR1 is SGHTA and CDR2 is FQGNSA. For this chain, trimming is 2 bases at the V end and 8 bases at the J end, and the number of junction bases without a gene match is 4. The CDR3 has 13 amino acids, counting the end cysteine and phenylalanine. The CDR3 DNA has 39 bases and is translated from base 1.

The sequence was obtained from a girl under 18 with multiple sclerosis. The sequenced sample consisted of blood. The chain is assembled from TRBV7-2 and TRBJ1-2, and TRBD1 aligns with 8 junction nucleotides. This receptor carries the CDR3 CASSLQGAWGYTF. The sequenced DNA is TGTGCCAGCAGCTTACAGGGGGCGTGGGGCTACACCTTC. This CDR3, with the reference TRBV7-2 and TRBJ1-2 proteins standing in past its ends, gives the full variable domain GAGVSQSPSNKVTEKGKDVELRCDPISGHTALYWYRQSLGQGLEFLIYFQGNSAPDKSGLPSDRFSAERTGGSVSTLTIQRTQQEDSAVYLCASSLQGAWGYTFGSGTRLTVV.